The clone carrying this T cell receptor (beta chain) was found many times. Its antigen is not identified. Using RNA template, CDR3s of TCR alpha and beta were amplified with iRepertoire arm-PCR. One-step reverse transcription and amplification started from around 100-400 ng of tissue mRNA or PBMC total RNA. MiXCR, run by TCRdb on the multiplex PCR reads, gives a single entry per CDR3 protein. This sample carries around 190,000 distinct CDR3 sequences, around 40% of them seen once, and the ten largest clones take 4% to 6.5%. This CDR3 contains 16 residues. CDR1 KGHDR and CDR2 SFDVKD come from the germline V gene. Trimming stripped 3 bases from V and 0 bases from J, with 11 bases between. The data belong to a study of glioma-infiltrating T cells. General study points: Very few CDR3 sequences were shared between tissue and blood. Non-neoplastic patients had below-expected tissue-blood divergence, while all gliomas exceeded expectation.

The receptor was isolated from a human donor with low-grade glioma or glioblastoma, undergoing nonglioma brain surgery, or in good health (not recorded which). The chain employs TRBV24-1 and TRBJ2-1; D not resolved. What was sequenced was glioma tissue, nonneoplastic brain tissue, or PBMCs (not recorded which). The CDR3, as DNA: TGTGCCACCAGTGATGCGGAACCCGCCTCCTACAATGAGCAGTTCTTC. Protein product: CATSDAEPASYNEQFF.